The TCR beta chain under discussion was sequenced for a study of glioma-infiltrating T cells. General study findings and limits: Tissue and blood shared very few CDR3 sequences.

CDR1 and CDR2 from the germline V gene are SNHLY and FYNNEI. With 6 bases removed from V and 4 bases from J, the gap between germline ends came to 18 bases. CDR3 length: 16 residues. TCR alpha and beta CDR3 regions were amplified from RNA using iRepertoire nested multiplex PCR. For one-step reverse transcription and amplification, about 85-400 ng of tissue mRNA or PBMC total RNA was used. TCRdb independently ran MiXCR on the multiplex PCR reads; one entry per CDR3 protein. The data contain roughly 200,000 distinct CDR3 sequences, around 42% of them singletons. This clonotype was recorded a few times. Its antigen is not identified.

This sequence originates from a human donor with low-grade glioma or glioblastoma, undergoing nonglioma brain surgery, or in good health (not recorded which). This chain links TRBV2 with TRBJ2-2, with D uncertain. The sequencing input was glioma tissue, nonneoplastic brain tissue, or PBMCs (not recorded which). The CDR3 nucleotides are TGTGCCAGCAGCCTTTTTACCCAGCTAGGCACCGGGGAGCTGTTTTTT. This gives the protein CASSLFTQLGTGELFF.